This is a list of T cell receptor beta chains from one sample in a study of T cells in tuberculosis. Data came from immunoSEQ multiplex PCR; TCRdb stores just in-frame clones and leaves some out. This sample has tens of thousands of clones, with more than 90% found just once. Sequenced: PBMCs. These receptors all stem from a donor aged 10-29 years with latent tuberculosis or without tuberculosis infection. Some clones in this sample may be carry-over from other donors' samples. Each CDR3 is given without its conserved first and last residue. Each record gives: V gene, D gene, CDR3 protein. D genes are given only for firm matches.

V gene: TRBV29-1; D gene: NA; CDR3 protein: SDLTGNTEAF
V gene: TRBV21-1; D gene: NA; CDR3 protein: ASSTLTGQYATGELF
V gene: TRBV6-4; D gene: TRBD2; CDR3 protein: ASSVTSGATGELF
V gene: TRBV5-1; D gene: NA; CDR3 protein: ASSLEGLDTQY
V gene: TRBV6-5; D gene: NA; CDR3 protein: ASRRTTSTDTQY
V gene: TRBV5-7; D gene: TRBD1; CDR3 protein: ASSTRDRGTDTQY
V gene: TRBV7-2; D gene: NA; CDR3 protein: ASSIQGGPYNEQF
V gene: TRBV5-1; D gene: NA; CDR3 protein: ASSLASGFGYT
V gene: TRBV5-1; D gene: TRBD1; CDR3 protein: ASSSSGQGNTIY
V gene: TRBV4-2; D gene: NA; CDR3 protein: ASSQEPTTGRDQPQH
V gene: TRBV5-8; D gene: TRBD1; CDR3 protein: ASSLALDREGQPQH
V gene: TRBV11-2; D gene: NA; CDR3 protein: ASSLDGRSNEKLF
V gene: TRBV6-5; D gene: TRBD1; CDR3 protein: ASSWLTGAPNTEAF
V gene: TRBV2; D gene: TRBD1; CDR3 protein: ASRGGQDLYGYT
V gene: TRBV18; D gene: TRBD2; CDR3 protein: ASSPPRFGAESGDYEQY
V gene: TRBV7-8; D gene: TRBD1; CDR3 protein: ASSPDRGVLPSGANVLT